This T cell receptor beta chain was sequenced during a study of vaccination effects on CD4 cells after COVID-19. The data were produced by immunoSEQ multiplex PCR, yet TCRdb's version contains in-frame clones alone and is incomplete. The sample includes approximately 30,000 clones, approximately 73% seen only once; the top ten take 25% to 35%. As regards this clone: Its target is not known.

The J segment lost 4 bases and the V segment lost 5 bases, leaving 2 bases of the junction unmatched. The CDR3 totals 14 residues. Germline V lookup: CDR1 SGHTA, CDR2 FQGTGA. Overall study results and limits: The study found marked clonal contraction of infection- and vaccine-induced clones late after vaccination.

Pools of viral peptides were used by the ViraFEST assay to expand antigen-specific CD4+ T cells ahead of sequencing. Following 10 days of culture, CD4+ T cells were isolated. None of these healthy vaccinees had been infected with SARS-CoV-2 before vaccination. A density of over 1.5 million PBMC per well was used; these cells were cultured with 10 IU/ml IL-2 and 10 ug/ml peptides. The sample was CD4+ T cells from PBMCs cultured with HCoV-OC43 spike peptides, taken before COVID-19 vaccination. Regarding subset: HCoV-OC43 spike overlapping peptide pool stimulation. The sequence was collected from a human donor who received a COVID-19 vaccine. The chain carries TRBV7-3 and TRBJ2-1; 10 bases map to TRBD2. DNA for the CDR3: TGTGCCAGCAGCGATAGCGGGGGGTACAATGAGCAGTTCTTC. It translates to CASSDSGGYNEQFF.